The 24 T cell receptor beta chains below come from one sample, sequenced in a study of early T cells in non-severe SARS-CoV-2 infection. TCRdb re-called the 5' RACE reads with MiXCR, one entry per CDR3 protein. The data contain approximately 56,000 distinct CDR3 sequences, roughly 15% of them singletons. This specimen consisted of whole blood, obtained at baseline. The receptors come from an adult who was a healthcare worker with PCR-confirmed SARS-CoV-2 infection or an uninfected control (not recorded which).

This chain joins TRBV20-1 and TRBJ2-7, with 9 bases identical to TRBD1. The CDR3 is 15 amino acids. In germline, CDR1 is DFQATT, CDR2 SNEGSKA (reference sequence). J gave up 2 bases and V 2 bases, and 7 bases lay outside the gene matches. This CDR3 reads CSARPLGTGPYEQYF. CDR3 coding DNA: TGCAGTGCTAGACCTCTGGGGACAGGGCCCTACGAGCAGTACTTC.

The genes are TRBV19 and TRBJ1-1; no firm D call. CDR1 and CDR2 (germline): LNHDA, SQIVND (reference sequence). There are 14 residues in the CDR3. Trimming took off 1 base at V and 11 bases at J, with 17 bases between the two ends. This CDR3 reads CASSIAKTKRRAFF. Here the CDR3 DNA reads TGTGCCAGTAGTATAGCTAAGACCAAAAGACGGGCTTTCTTT.

The sample holds a few counts of this clonotype. The chain uses TRBV29-1 and TRBJ1-1, with D possibly TRBD1 on 6 matching bases. CDR1 and CDR2 (germline): SQVTM, ANQGSEA. V lost 6 bases to trimming and J lost 0 bases, with 17 bases between them. The CDR3 consists of 15 residues. The DNA for the CDR3 is TGCAGCGTCGCAACAGGGTCGGGCATGAACACTGAAGCTTTCTTT. It yields the protein CSVATGSGMNTEAFF.

The CDR3 nucleotides are TGTGCCAGCAGCGTAGGGGCCGGGACAGGGGATGGCTACACCTTC. Its translation: CASSVGAGTGDGYTF. The genes are TRBV9 and TRBJ1-2; 10 bases are a match to TRBD1. The V gene end was trimmed by 0 bases and the J gene end by 6 bases; junction bases not matched to a gene: 5. This CDR3 is built from 15 residues. CDR1 SGDLS and CDR2 YYNGEE come from the germline V gene.

V usage is TRBV9 and J usage is TRBJ2-7; 9 bases map to TRBD1. Germline V gene lookup returns CDR1 SGDLS and CDR2 YYNGEE. V gave up 0 bases and J gave up 5 bases; unmatched junction bases: 6. This CDR3 has 15 amino acids. CDR3 residues: CASSVEDRGGHEQYF. For the CDR3, the DNA is TGTGCCAGCAGCGTAGAGGACAGGGGAGGGCACGAGCAGTACTTC.

The V gene is TRBV19, the J gene TRBJ2-7, with 12 bases identical to TRBD2. The CDR3 contains 15 residues. V dropped 3 bases and J dropped 4; count of bases not matched to a gene: 4. Germline CDR1 LNHDA, CDR2 SQIVND (reference sequence). The DNA for the CDR3 is TGTGCCAGTAGTATTTTGACTAGCGGGGGATACGAGCAGTACTTC. Its protein is CASSILTSGGYEQYF.

This clonotype was seen only a few times. The chain recombines TRBV27 with TRBJ2-1; D unclear. Germline V gene sequence: CDR1 MNHEY, CDR2 SMNVEV (reference sequence). The V end lost 5 bases, the J end lost 5 bases, and 13 bases lay between the germline ends. This CDR3 comprises 14 residues. The CDR3 DNA reads as TGTGCCAGCAGTACCCGAGGACCAAACAATGAGCAGTTCTTC. Translating it yields CASSTRGPNNEQFF.

This clonotype was detected ten times or more. Here the CDR3 reads CATSDLVGQGRKRETSAGELFF. The CDR3 bases are TGTGCCACCAGTGATTTGGTAGGACAGGGGCGGAAAAGGGAAACTTCCGCCGGGGAGCTGTTTTTT. This rearrangement joins TRBV24-1 to TRBJ2-2; 9 bases align to TRBD1. The CDR3 is made up of 22 amino acids. From germline, CDR1 is KGHDR and CDR2 SFDVKD. After removal of 0 bases from V and 6 bases from J, the junction contained 22 bases not matched to a gene.

The chain links TRBV3-1 to TRBJ2-3, with TRBD2 as a possible D gene (6 bases). The CDR3 spans 12 residues. Trimming left V 0 bases short and J 10 bases short, with 8 bases between. Germline CDR1 and CDR2: LGHDT and YNNKEL (reference sequence). For the CDR3, the DNA is TGTGCCAGCAGCCAAGAGGGGAGGCCGCAGTATTTT. This encodes CASSQEGRPQYF.

This chain links TRBV19 with TRBJ1-2, with TRBD1 as a possible D gene (6 bases). Germline CDR1 LNHDA, CDR2 SQIVND (reference sequence). V dropped 7 bases and J dropped 4 bases, with 19 bases sitting between them. This CDR3 contains 15 residues. CDR3 DNA: TGTGCCAGTACTACTGACAGGTTCCTCCCCTATGGCTACACCTTC. Protein sequence: CASTTDRFLPYGYTF.

This clonotype showed up just a few times. J is TRBJ1-1 and V is TRBV28, with a tentative D call TRBD1 (5 bases). The CDR3 has 14 amino acids. In germline, CDR1 is MDHEN, CDR2 SYDVKM. V dropped 1 base and J dropped 11 bases, with 17 bases sitting between them. CDR3 nucleotides: TGTGCCAGCAGTTTATCCAGGGACCAGCTCAGTGCTTTCTTT. Its protein is CASSLSRDQLSAFF.

V gene TRBV20-1 combines with J gene TRBJ2-1; no reliable D call. V was trimmed by 3 bases and J by 6 bases, leaving 6 bases between them. CDR1 and CDR2 from the germline V gene are DFQATT and SNEGSKA (reference sequence). The CDR3 extends over 11 amino acids. CDR3 amino acids: CSARPFNEQFF. The CDR3 coding sequence is TGCAGTGCTAGGCCCTTCAATGAGCAGTTCTTC.

This clonotype has a count of ten or more. The rearrangement links TRBV24-1 to TRBJ2-7; D unclear. V was shortened by 0 bases and J by 1 base, with 9 bases between the two germline ends. CDR1 is KGHDR and CDR2 is SFDVKD in the germline V gene. There are 15 residues in the CDR3. CDR3 sequence (DNA): TGTGCCACCAGTGATTTGGCCCGTATGTCCTACGAGCAGTACTTC. Translated, it gives CATSDLARMSYEQYF.

The rearrangement links TRBV28 to TRBJ2-5; D ambiguous. CDR1 and CDR2 from the germline V gene are MDHEN and SYDVKM. The CDR3 loop spans 14 amino acids. V was trimmed by 6 bases and J by 1 base, leaving 12 bases between them. In DNA, the CDR3 is TGTGCCAGCAGCTACCTGGGCGGCCAAGAGACCCAGTACTTC. The encoded protein is CASSYLGGQETQYF.

This clonotype was seen at least ten times. The chain combines TRBV18 with TRBJ2-3, with 8 positions matching TRBD2. J lost 3 bases, V lost 4 bases, and 6 bases had no gene match. This CDR3 has 15 residues. Germline CDR1 KGHSH, CDR2 LQKENI. The CDR3 coding sequence is TGTGCCAGCTCACTGCGGGGGGCCCAGACAGATACGCAGTATTTT. Protein: CASSLRGAQTDTQYF. Filled out from reference TRBV18 and TRBJ2-3, the complete variable domain reads NAGVMQNPRHLVRRRGQEARLRCSPMKGHSHVYWYRQLPEEGLKFMVYLQKENIIDESGMPKERFSAEFPKEGPSILRIQQVVRGDSAAYFCASSLRGAQTDTQYFGPGTRLTVL.

The chain couples TRBV20-1 to TRBJ1-1, with D unresolved. The V end was cut by 2 bases, the J end by 1 base, with 8 bases between. The CDR3 loop spans 13 amino acids. The germline CDR1 and CDR2 sequences are DFQATT and SNEGSKA (reference sequence). The DNA of the CDR3 is TGCAGTGCTAGAAATACAGCGAACACTGAAGCTTTCTTT. It translates to CSARNTANTEAFF.

The rearrangement links TRBV6-4 to TRBJ2-1, with D unclear. Germline CDR1 MRHNA, CDR2 SNTAGT. This CDR3 comprises 13 residues. V lost 4 bases, J lost 5 bases, and 9 bases lay in between. Here the CDR3 reads CASSVSEHNEQFF. The DNA for the CDR3 is TGTGCCAGCAGTGTGAGCGAGCACAATGAGCAGTTCTTC.

The chain links TRBV2 to TRBJ2-3, with TRBD2 identical over 15 bases. The V and J ends lost 4 bases and 4 bases, in that order; junction bases with no gene match: 0. CDR3 length: 15 residues. Germline V gives CDR1 SNHLY, CDR2 FYNNEI. The CDR3 loop is CASSGTSGRADTQYF. CDR3 nucleotides: TGTGCCAGCAGTGGGACTAGCGGGAGGGCAGATACGCAGTATTTT.

V is TRBV27 and J is TRBJ1-5, with D uncertain. The V end lost 5 bases, the J end lost 7 bases, and 21 bases lay between the germline ends. Germline lookup yields CDR1 MNHEY and CDR2 SMNVEV (reference sequence). The CDR3 has 16 amino acids. Written as DNA, the CDR3 is TGTGCCAGCAGTCCCTGGGGAGGGCGGCCAGAACAGCCCCAGCATTTT. Its translation is CASSPWGGRPEQPQHF.

A few counts support this clonotype. The V gene is TRBV28, the J gene TRBJ2-7, with D possibly matching TRBD2 (6 bases). V was clipped by 4 bases and J by 9 bases, with 16 bases between them. Germline V gene sequence: CDR1 MDHEN, CDR2 SYDVKM. CDR3 length: 13 residues. The CDR3 sequence is CASSWPGTAGQYF. In DNA, the CDR3 is TGTGCCAGCAGTTGGCCCGGGACTGCCGGGCAGTACTTC.

The chain uses TRBV2 and TRBJ2-2; a possible D gene is TRBD1 (6 bases). This CDR3 contains 14 residues. Looked up from germline, CDR1 is SNHLY and CDR2 is FYNNEI. With 4 bases removed from V and 1 base from J, the gap between germline ends came to 7 bases. The CDR3 nucleotides read TGTGCCAGCAGTGGACAGGTGAACACCGGGGAGCTGTTTTTT. Translated, it gives CASSGQVNTGELFF.

The rearrangement links TRBV20-1 to TRBJ1-1; 10 nucleotides line up with TRBD1. CDR3 length: 12 amino acids. Looked up from germline, CDR1 is DFQATT and CDR2 is SNEGSKA (reference sequence). V trimming: 3 bases; J trimming: 10 bases; junction bases outside the gene matches: 5. CDR3: CSARGTGDPAFF. DNA of the CDR3: TGCAGTGCTAGGGGGACAGGGGATCCAGCTTTCTTT.

This clonotype turned up a few times. The chain employs TRBV20-1 and TRBJ2-7, with D possibly matching TRBD1 (6 bases). CDR3 size: 12 residues. Trimming took off 6 bases at V and 1 base at J, with 10 bases between the two ends. In germline, CDR1 is DFQATT, CDR2 SNEGSKA (reference sequence). The CDR3 is CSAQGQSYEQYF. The DNA for the CDR3 is TGCAGTGCCCAAGGACAGTCCTACGAGCAGTACTTC.

The chain has TRBV5-6 and TRBJ2-3; D not resolved. In germline, CDR1 is SGHDT, CDR2 YYEEEE. V lost 3 bases to trimming and J lost 0 bases, with 14 bases between them. CDR3 size: 16 residues. The CDR3 region has the DNA TGTGCCAGCAGCTATCGGCCTTCGGCTAGCACAGATACGCAGTATTTT. Translated: CASSYRPSASTDTQYF.